This is a list of T cell receptor beta chains from one sample in a study of naive CD8 T cells in extremely preterm neonates. Generated by immunoSEQ multiplex PCR, the TCRdb table keeps only in-frame clones and is missing some. The sample includes more than 7,000 clones, 95% to 98% of them seen just once. Sequenced sample: naive CD8+ T cells from blood. These receptors were collected from a human donor in good health. CDR3s include the opening cysteine and the closing phenylalanine or tryptophan.

V	J	CDR3
TRBV29-1	TRBJ2-7	CSVEETGASYEQYF
TRBV27	TRBJ2-7	CASSLTPGQGPYEQYF
TRBV6-5	TRBJ2-7	CASSYGAEKQYF
TRBV2	TRBJ2-6	CARQGGSPGANVLTF
TRBV7-2	TRBJ2-5	CASSPVPSEDTQYF
TRBV5-1	TRBJ2-1	CASSFDTSGRASNEQFF
TRBV4-1	TRBJ2-6	CASSLTDSGANVLTF
TRBV28	TRBJ2-7	CASTPGLAHEQYF
TRBV4-1	TRBJ2-5	CASSQGAKVEQETQYF
TRBV10-1	TRBJ2-2	CASSDPDTGELFF
TRBV4-1	TRBJ2-7	CASSQGEQGGRYEQYF
TRBV7-9	TRBJ1-4	CASMLQGGEKLFF
TRBV27	TRBJ2-1	CASTRGSSYNEQFF
TRBV2	TRBJ1-1	CASSGEGRQLAMNTEAFF